This is a list of T cell receptor beta chains from one sample in a study of identical twins. TCRdb reprocessed the 5' RACE reads with MiXCR, giving one entry per CDR3 protein. The profile shows some 500,000 distinct CDR3 sequences, 20% to 25% of them singletons. The data were also submitted as part of a second study, on T cells expressing NK-cell markers.

Specimen: CD4+ T cells sorted from blood. The receptor source for this set is a young woman in good health. Each CDR3 is given with its conserved first and last residue. D genes are given only for firm matches. Some rows mark clone size as missing; the rest say once, few, many or name a class of expanded clone.

v_gene: TRBV29-1; abundance: once; d_gene: .; j_gene: TRBJ1-4; CDR3nt: TGCAGCAGCTCGGACGGGAATGAAAAACTGTTTTTT; CDR3aa: CSSSDGNEKLFF
v_gene: TRBV20-1; abundance: .; d_gene: .; j_gene: TRBJ1-5; CDR3nt: TGCAGTGCTAGGACTTTCCCGGGGAATCAGCCCCAGCATTTT; CDR3aa: CSARTFPGNQPQHF
v_gene: TRBV11-2; abundance: once; d_gene: .; j_gene: TRBJ2-3; CDR3nt: TGTGCCAGCAGCCACGGACAGTTTTCGGCGCAGTATTTT; CDR3aa: CASSHGQFSAQYF
v_gene: TRBV27; abundance: .; d_gene: TRBD1; j_gene: TRBJ2-7; CDR3nt: TGTGCCAGCAGTGCTCGTCCGGACAGGGTCTACGAGCAGTACTTC; CDR3aa: CASSARPDRVYEQYF
v_gene: TRBV5-1; abundance: many; d_gene: TRBD2; j_gene: TRBJ2-7; CDR3nt: TGCGCCAGCAGCTTGGTAACGGGAGGGTCCTACGAGCAGTACTTC; CDR3aa: CASSLVTGGSYEQYF
v_gene: TRBV12-3/TRBV12-4; abundance: few; d_gene: .; j_gene: TRBJ2-1; CDR3nt: TGTGCCAGCAGTTTAATAGCAAGCGGGCAGTTCTTC; CDR3aa: CASSLIASGQFF
v_gene: TRBV20-1; abundance: few; d_gene: TRBD1; j_gene: TRBJ2-3; CDR3nt: TGCAGTGCGGGGACAGGGGCTTCCACAGATACGCAGTATTTT; CDR3aa: CSAGTGASTDTQYF
v_gene: TRBV6-2/TRBV6-3; abundance: .; d_gene: TRBD2; j_gene: TRBJ2-7; CDR3nt: TGTGCCAGCAGTTACTACGGGACTAGCTACGAGCAGTACTTC; CDR3aa: CASSYYGTSYEQYF
v_gene: TRBV5-1; abundance: many; d_gene: .; j_gene: TRBJ2-5; CDR3nt: TGCGCCAGCAGCTTGACCATGGGGGAAGAAAAAACCCAGTACTTC; CDR3aa: CASSLTMGEEKTQYF
v_gene: TRBV6-1; abundance: few; d_gene: TRBD1; j_gene: TRBJ2-1; CDR3nt: TGTGCCAGCAGTGCTATCAGGGGGAATGAGCAGTTCTTC; CDR3aa: CASSAIRGNEQFF
v_gene: TRBV5-5; abundance: .; d_gene: .; j_gene: TRBJ2-1; CDR3nt: TGTGCCAGCAGCTTGTCCCAGCGCGCCTCCTACAATGAGCAGTTCTTC; CDR3aa: CASSLSQRASYNEQFF
v_gene: TRBV20-1; abundance: few; d_gene: TRBD1; j_gene: TRBJ1-2; CDR3nt: TGCAGTGCTAACGACAGGGGAGGCTACACCTTC; CDR3aa: CSANDRGGYTF
v_gene: TRBV6-2/TRBV6-3; abundance: .; d_gene: .; j_gene: TRBJ1-1; CDR3nt: TGTGCCAGCAGTCAAATATCGATCATGAACACTGAAGCTTTCTTT; CDR3aa: CASSQISIMNTEAFF
v_gene: TRBV4-3; abundance: many; d_gene: .; j_gene: TRBJ1-1; CDR3nt: TGCGCCAGCAGCCAAGAAGAAGGGAGTAGGAATTTCTTT; CDR3aa: CASSQEEGSRNFF
v_gene: TRBV7-9; abundance: .; d_gene: .; j_gene: TRBJ2-2; CDR3nt: TGTGCCAGCAGCTCCCCCCAGAGCGGGGAGCTGTTTTTT; CDR3aa: CASSSPQSGELFF
v_gene: TRBV7-3; abundance: .; d_gene: TRBD1; j_gene: TRBJ1-2; CDR3nt: TGTGCCAGCAGCTCGCAGCCGGACAGGGAGTATGGCTACACCTTC; CDR3aa: CASSSQPDREYGYTF
v_gene: TRBV20-1; abundance: few; d_gene: TRBD2; j_gene: TRBJ2-7; CDR3nt: TGCAGTGCTTACCAAGCGGGGGGGCGGCTCGAGCAGTACTTC; CDR3aa: CSAYQAGGRLEQYF
v_gene: TRBV29-1; abundance: few; d_gene: .; j_gene: TRBJ2-7; CDR3nt: TGCAGCGTTGAGGCCGGGGGCGCCTCCTACGAGCAGTACTTC; CDR3aa: CSVEAGGASYEQYF
v_gene: TRBV7-2; abundance: .; d_gene: .; j_gene: TRBJ1-1; CDR3nt: TGTGCCAGCCGACAGTCCCGCACTGAAGCTTTCTTT; CDR3aa: CASRQSRTEAFF
v_gene: TRBV6-5; abundance: .; d_gene: .; j_gene: TRBJ1-2; CDR3nt: TGTGCCAGCAGTTACTATCCCGGACTTAGCTATGGCTACACCTTC; CDR3aa: CASSYYPGLSYGYTF
v_gene: TRBV12-3/TRBV12-4; abundance: many; d_gene: .; j_gene: TRBJ2-7; CDR3nt: TGTGCCAGCAGTTTGGGCAGGATCTACGAGCAGTACTTC; CDR3aa: CASSLGRIYEQYF
v_gene: TRBV6-5; abundance: .; d_gene: TRBD2; j_gene: TRBJ2-5; CDR3nt: TGTGCCAGCAGTTACACCTCTGGACTAGCGAAGACCCAGTACTTC; CDR3aa: CASSYTSGLAKTQYF
v_gene: TRBV25-1; abundance: few; d_gene: .; j_gene: TRBJ1-5; CDR3nt: TGTGCCAGCAGTGAATCAGGCAGGGCTAGCAATCAGCCCCAGCATTTT; CDR3aa: CASSESGRASNQPQHF
v_gene: TRBV5-5; abundance: .; d_gene: .; j_gene: TRBJ2-1; CDR3nt: TGTGCCAGCAGCTTGGCGGAAGTCCAGGGGAGGTTCTTC; CDR3aa: CASSLAEVQGRFF
v_gene: TRBV5-1; abundance: .; d_gene: TRBD2; j_gene: TRBJ2-7; CDR3nt: TGCGCCAGCAGCTCTGGGGCTAGCGGGACCTACTTC; CDR3aa: CASSSGASGTYF
v_gene: TRBV20-1; abundance: few; d_gene: .; j_gene: TRBJ1-5; CDR3nt: TGCAGTGCTAGTAGGGGGGACCTTCAGCCCCAGCATTTT; CDR3aa: CSASRGDLQPQHF
v_gene: TRBV24-1; abundance: few; d_gene: TRBD1; j_gene: TRBJ2-1; CDR3nt: TGTGCCACCAGTGATCCCGGGACAGAGGGACATGAGCAGTTCTTC; CDR3aa: CATSDPGTEGHEQFF
v_gene: TRBV2; abundance: .; d_gene: TRBD1; j_gene: TRBJ2-5; CDR3nt: TGTGCCAGCAGTGGAGGGACAGGGAACCTCTTC; CDR3aa: CASSGGTGNLF
v_gene: TRBV7-9; abundance: few; d_gene: .; j_gene: TRBJ2-6; CDR3nt: TGTGCCAGCAGCTATAGCCTCTCTGGGGCCAACGTCCTGACTTTC; CDR3aa: CASSYSLSGANVLTF
v_gene: TRBV20-1; abundance: .; d_gene: .; j_gene: TRBJ2-5; CDR3nt: TGCAGTGCTAGAGTGGGAGGGGACAAAGAGACCCAGTACTTC; CDR3aa: CSARVGGDKETQYF
v_gene: TRBV5-1; abundance: few; d_gene: .; j_gene: TRBJ2-6; CDR3nt: TGCGCCAGCAGCCTCGGGACCGTTGATTCAGTCCTGACTTTC; CDR3aa: CASSLGTVDSVLTF
v_gene: TRBV5-1; abundance: few; d_gene: .; j_gene: TRBJ2-7; CDR3nt: TGCGCCAGCAGCTTCGGGGGATTCTACGAGCAGTACTTC; CDR3aa: CASSFGGFYEQYF
v_gene: TRBV5-5; abundance: few; d_gene: .; j_gene: TRBJ1-5; CDR3nt: TGTGCCAGCAGCCGTACGGTGATTAATCAGCCCCAGCATTTT; CDR3aa: CASSRTVINQPQHF
v_gene: TRBV25-1; abundance: .; d_gene: .; j_gene: TRBJ2-1; CDR3nt: TGTGCCAGCAGTGGCCCCAGTCGCAAGGGCGATGAGCAGTTCTTC; CDR3aa: CASSGPSRKGDEQFF
v_gene: TRBV20-1; abundance: .; d_gene: .; j_gene: TRBJ2-3; CDR3nt: TGCAGTGCCACCCGACAAAGCACAGATACGCAGTATTTT; CDR3aa: CSATRQSTDTQYF
v_gene: TRBV20-1; abundance: .; d_gene: TRBD2; j_gene: TRBJ2-3; CDR3nt: TGCAGTGCCGTCGGTGTACTAGCGGGGGCTACAGATACGCAGTATTTT; CDR3aa: CSAVGVLAGATDTQYF
v_gene: TRBV10-3; abundance: few; d_gene: .; j_gene: TRBJ2-6; CDR3nt: TGTGCCCTAGGGGGGACTGGGGCCAACGTCCTGACTTTC; CDR3aa: CALGGTGANVLTF
v_gene: TRBV19; abundance: .; d_gene: .; j_gene: TRBJ2-1; CDR3nt: TGTGCCAGTAGTATCCCGGGCAGCGGTTACAATGAGCAGTTCTTC; CDR3aa: CASSIPGSGYNEQFF
v_gene: TRBV7-9; abundance: few; d_gene: TRBD1; j_gene: TRBJ2-6; CDR3nt: TGTGCCAGCAGCTTAGTCGGGACAGCTGGGGCCAACGTCCTGACTTTC; CDR3aa: CASSLVGTAGANVLTF
v_gene: TRBV29-1; abundance: many; d_gene: .; j_gene: TRBJ1-2; CDR3nt: TGCAGCGTTGGTGGCCGTTACTATGGCTACACCTTC; CDR3aa: CSVGGRYYGYTF
v_gene: TRBV30; abundance: few; d_gene: .; j_gene: TRBJ1-1; CDR3nt: TGTGCCTGGAGCCGAGGTAGTCTGACTGAAGCTTTCTTT; CDR3aa: CAWSRGSLTEAFF
v_gene: TRBV3-1; abundance: many; d_gene: .; j_gene: TRBJ2-7; CDR3nt: TGTGCCAGCAGCCAAAAATCTAGGGCGTCCTACGAGCAGTACTTC; CDR3aa: CASSQKSRASYEQYF
v_gene: TRBV19; abundance: once; d_gene: TRBD2; j_gene: TRBJ2-1; CDR3nt: TGTGCCAGTAGTACTCTCGGCGGGAGGGCTCTCAATGAGCAGTTCTTC; CDR3aa: CASSTLGGRALNEQFF
v_gene: TRBV9; abundance: many; d_gene: TRBD2; j_gene: TRBJ2-3; CDR3nt: TGTGCCAGCAGCGTAGGGACTAGCGGGTACACAGATACGCAGTATTTT; CDR3aa: CASSVGTSGYTDTQYF
v_gene: TRBV10-3; abundance: .; d_gene: TRBD1; j_gene: TRBJ2-7; CDR3nt: TGTGCCATCAGTGGTAGGACAGGGAACTCCTACGAGCAGTACTTC; CDR3aa: CAISGRTGNSYEQYF
v_gene: TRBV4-3; abundance: many; d_gene: TRBD2; j_gene: TRBJ2-2; CDR3nt: TGCGCCAGCAGCCAAATACTAGCGGGAGGGATTCCCGGGGAGCTGTTTTTT; CDR3aa: CASSQILAGGIPGELFF
v_gene: TRBV27; abundance: few; d_gene: TRBD1; j_gene: TRBJ2-1; CDR3nt: TGTGCCAGCAGCTCCGGGACAGCGACCTACAATGAGCAGTTCTTC; CDR3aa: CASSSGTATYNEQFF
v_gene: TRBV7-9; abundance: .; d_gene: TRBD1; j_gene: TRBJ1-1; CDR3nt: TGTGCCAGCAGCAACCCGACAGGGTGGACTGAAGCTTTCTTT; CDR3aa: CASSNPTGWTEAFF